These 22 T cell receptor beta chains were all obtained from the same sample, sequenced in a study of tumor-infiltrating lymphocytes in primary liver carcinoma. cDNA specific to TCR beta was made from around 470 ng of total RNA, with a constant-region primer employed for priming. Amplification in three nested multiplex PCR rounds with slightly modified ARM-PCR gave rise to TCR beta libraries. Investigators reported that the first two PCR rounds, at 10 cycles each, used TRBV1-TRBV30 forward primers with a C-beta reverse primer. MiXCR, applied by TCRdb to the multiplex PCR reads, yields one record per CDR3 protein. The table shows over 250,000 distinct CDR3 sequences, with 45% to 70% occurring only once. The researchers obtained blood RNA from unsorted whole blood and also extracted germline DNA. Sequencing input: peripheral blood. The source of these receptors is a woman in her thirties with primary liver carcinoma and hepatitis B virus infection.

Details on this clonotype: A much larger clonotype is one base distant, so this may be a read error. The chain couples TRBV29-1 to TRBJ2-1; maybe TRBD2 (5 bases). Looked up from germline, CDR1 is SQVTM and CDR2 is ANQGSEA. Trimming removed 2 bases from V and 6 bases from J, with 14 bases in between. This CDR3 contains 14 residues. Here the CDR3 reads CSVELAGPFNEQFF. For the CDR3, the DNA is TGCAGCGTTGAACTGGCGGGTCCCTTCAATGAGCAGTTCTTC.

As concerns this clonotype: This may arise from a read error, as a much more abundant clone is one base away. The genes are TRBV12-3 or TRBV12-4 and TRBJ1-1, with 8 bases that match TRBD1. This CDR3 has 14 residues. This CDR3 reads CASSLNRGVTEALF. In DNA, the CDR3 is TGTGCCAGCAGTTTAAACAGGGGGGTCACTGAAGCTTTATTT.

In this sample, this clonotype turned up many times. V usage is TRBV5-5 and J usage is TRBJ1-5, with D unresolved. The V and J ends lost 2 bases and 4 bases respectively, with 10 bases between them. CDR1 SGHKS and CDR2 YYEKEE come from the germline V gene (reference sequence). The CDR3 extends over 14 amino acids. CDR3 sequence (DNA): TGTGCCAGCAGCTTACGGGGAGGGAATCAGCCCCAGCATTTT. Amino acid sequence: CASSLRGGNQPQHF.

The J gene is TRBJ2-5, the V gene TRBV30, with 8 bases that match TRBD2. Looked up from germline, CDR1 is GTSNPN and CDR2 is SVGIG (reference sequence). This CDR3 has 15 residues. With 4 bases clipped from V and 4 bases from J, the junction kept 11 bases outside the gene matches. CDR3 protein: CAWTQTSALGETQYF. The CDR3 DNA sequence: TGTGCCTGGACTCAGACTAGCGCCCTGGGAGAGACCCAGTACTTC.

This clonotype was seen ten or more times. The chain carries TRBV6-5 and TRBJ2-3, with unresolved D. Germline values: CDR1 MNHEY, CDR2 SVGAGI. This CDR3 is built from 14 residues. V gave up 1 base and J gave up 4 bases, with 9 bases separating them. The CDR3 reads CASSYFQEADTQYF. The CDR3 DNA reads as TGTGCCAGCAGTTACTTCCAAGAAGCAGATACGCAGTATTTT.

CDR3 coding DNA: TGTGCCAGCCTGCCGTTCACCGGGGAGCTGTTTTTT. Translation: CASLPFTGELFF. The rearrangement joins TRBV12-3 or TRBV12-4 to TRBJ2-2; D remains unclear. This CDR3 contains 12 residues. The germline V and J ends were trimmed by 8 bases and 4 bases, with 8 bases remaining between them.

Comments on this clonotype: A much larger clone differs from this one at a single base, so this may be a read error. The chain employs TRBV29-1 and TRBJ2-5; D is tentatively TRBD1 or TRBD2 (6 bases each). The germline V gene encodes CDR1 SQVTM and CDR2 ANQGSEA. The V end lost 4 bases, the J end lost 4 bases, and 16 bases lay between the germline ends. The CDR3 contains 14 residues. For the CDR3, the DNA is TGCAGCGTTGCGGGGGCGCGACTCCCAGAGACCCAGTACTTC. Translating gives CSVAGARLPETQYF.

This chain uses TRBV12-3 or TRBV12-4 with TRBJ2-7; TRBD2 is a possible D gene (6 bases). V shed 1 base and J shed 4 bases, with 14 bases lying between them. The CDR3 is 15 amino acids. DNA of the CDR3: TGTGCCAGCAGTTTAGGGGGGACGGCGGGATACGAGCAGTACTTC. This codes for CASSLGGTAGYEQYF.

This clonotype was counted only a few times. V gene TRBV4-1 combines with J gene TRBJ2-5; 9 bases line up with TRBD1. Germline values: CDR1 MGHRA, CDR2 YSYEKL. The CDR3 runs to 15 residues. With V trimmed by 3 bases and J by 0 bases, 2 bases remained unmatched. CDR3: CASSHWTGDQETQYF. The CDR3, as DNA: TGCGCCAGCAGCCATTGGACAGGGGACCAAGAGACCCAGTACTTC.

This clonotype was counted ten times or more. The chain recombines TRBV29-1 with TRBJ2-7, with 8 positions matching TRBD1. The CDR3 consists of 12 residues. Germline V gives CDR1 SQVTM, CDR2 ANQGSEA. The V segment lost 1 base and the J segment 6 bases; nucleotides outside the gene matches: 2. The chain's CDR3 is CSVEGTGSEQYF. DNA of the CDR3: TGCAGCGTTGAAGGGACAGGGTCCGAGCAGTACTTC.

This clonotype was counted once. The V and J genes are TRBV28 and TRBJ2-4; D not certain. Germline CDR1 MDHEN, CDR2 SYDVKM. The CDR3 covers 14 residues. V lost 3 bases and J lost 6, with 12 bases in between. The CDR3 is CASSFGRYTNIQYF. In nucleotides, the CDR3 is TGTGCCAGCAGTTTCGGACGGTACACAAACATTCAGTACTTC.

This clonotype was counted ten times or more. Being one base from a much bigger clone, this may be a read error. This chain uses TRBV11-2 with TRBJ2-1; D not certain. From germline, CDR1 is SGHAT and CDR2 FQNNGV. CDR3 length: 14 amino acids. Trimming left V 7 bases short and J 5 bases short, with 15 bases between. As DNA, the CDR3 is TGTGCCAGCACCTCAATATTGAATCACAATGAGCAGTTCTTC. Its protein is CASTSILNHNEQFF. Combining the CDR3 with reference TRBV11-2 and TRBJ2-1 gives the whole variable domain EAGVAQSPRYKIIEKRQSVAFWCNPISGHATLYWYQQILGQGPKLLIQFQNNGVVDDSQLPKDRFSAERLKGVDSTLKIQPAKLEDSAVYLCASTSILNHNEQFFGPGTRLTVL.

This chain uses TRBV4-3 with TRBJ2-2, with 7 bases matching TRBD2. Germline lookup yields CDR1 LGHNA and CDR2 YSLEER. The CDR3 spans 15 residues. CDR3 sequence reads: CVSRPSGANTGELFF. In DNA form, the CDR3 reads TGCGTCAGTAGACCCAGCGGGGCGAACACCGGGGAGCTGTTTTTT.

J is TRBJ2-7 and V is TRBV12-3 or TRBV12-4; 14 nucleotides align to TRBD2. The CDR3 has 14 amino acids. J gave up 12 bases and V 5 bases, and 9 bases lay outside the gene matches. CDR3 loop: CASSPGTSGSLWYF. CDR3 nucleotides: TGTGCCAGCAGTCCTGGGACTAGCGGGAGTTTGTGGTACTTC.

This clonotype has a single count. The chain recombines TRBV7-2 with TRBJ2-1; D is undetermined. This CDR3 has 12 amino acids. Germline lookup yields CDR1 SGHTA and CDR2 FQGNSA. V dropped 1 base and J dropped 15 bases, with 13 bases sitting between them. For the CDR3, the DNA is TGTGCCAGCAGCTTAGATGGATGGTCCTCGTTCTTC. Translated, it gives CASSLDGWSSFF.

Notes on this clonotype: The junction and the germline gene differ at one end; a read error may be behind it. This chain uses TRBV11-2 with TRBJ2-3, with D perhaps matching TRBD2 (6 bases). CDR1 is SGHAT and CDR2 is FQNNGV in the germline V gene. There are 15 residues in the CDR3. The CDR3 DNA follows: TGTGCCAGCCGAGGGCAGGGAGGCCACGGAGATATGCAGTATTTT. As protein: CASRGQGGHGDMQYF.

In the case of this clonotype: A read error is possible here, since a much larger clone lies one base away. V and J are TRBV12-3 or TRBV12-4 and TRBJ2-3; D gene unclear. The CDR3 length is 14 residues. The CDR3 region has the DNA TGTACCAGCAGTTTGAATCTTCCCACAGATACGCAGTATTTT. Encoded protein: CTSSLNLPTDTQYF.

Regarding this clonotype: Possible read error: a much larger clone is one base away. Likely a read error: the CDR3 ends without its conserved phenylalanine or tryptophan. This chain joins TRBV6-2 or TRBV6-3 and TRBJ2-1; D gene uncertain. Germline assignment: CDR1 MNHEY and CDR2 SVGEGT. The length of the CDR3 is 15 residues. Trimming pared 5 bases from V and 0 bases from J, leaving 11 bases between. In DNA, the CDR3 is TGTGCCAGCAGTGCAGCACCGAGCTCCTACAATGAGCAGTTCGTC. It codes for CASSAAPSSYNEQFV.

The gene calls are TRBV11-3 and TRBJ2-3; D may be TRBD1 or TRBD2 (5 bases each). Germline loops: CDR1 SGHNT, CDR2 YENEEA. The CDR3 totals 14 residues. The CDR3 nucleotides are TGTAACAGCAGCCTCGAACCAGGGACCGGTACGCAGTATTTT. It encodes CNSSLEPGTGTQYF.

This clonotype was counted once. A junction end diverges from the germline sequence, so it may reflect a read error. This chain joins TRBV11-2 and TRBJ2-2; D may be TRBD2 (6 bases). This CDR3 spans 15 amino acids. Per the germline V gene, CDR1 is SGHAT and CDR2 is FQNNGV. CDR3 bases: TGTGACAGCAGGAGCGGGTTGGGGAGGACCGGGGACCTGTTTTTT. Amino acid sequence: CDSRSGLGRTGDLFF.

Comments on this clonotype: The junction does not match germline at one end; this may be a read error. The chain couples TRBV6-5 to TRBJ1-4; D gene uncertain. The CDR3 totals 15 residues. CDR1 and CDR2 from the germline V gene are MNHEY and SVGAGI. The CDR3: CASSFSIVTNEKLVF. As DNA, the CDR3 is TGTGCCAGCAGTTTCTCGATAGTAACTAATGAAAAACTGGTTTTT.

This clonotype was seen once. CDR3 DNA sequence: TGCACCGCAAGCCGGGACAGGGGACTCGAACAGTACTTC. This codes for CTASRDRGLEQYF. This rearrangement joins TRBV29-1 to TRBJ2-7, with TRBD1 matching 10 bases. The CDR3 is made up of 13 amino acids. Germline CDR1 and CDR2: SQVTM and ANQGSEA.